This entry features one T cell receptor beta chain sequence. Specified time point: baseline, week 1 (first vaccination visit). The sample's treatment: pre-vaccination baseline after standard-of-care therapy. Clones were read by immunoSEQ multiplex PCR, and TCRdb kept only the in-frame ones, dropping some. The sample records some 68,000 clones, 60% to 85% being singletons. V was clipped by 2 bases and J by 3 bases, with 11 bases between them. This CDR3 has 15 amino acids. The germline gives CDR1 WNHNN, CDR2 SYGVQD (reference sequence). This entry comes from a study of a mutant IDH1 vaccine in newly diagnosed glioma. Study at large: Pretreatment consisted of radiotherapy, temozolomide, or both, with most receiving both.

Sequenced here: PBMCs, sampled from a glioma patient treated with radiotherapy, temozolomide or both. The genes are TRBV10-1 and TRBJ2-1; D is possibly TRBD2 (6 bases). This sequence originates from a man aged 45 to 65 with glioma. The CDR3 here is CASSEKRAGYNEQFF. For the CDR3, the DNA is TGCGCCAGCAGTGAGAAGCGGGCCGGCTACAATGAGCAGTTCTTC.